These 8 T cell receptor beta chains share one sample of origin, sequenced in a study of cytomegalovirus exposure and HLA in healthy donors. Primers included in the PCR were 60 Vbeta and 13 Jbeta primers. Sequencing used immunoSEQ multiplex PCR; TCRdb keeps in-frame clones, though not all of them. The data show roughly 200,000 clones, 9.5% seen once. Sequencing was carried out using PBMCs. These receptors came from a woman in her twenties or thirties in good health and CMV-seropositive.

This clone was observed a few times. The CDR3, as DNA: TGTGCCAGCTCACCCGACAGGGACTATGGCTACACCTTC. As protein: CASSPDRDYGYTF. V and J are TRBV18 and TRBJ1-2; 7 bases fit TRBD1. Germline lookup yields CDR1 KGHSH and CDR2 LQKENI. CDR3 size: 13 residues. The V gene end was trimmed by 3 bases and the J gene end by 3 bases; junction bases not matched to a gene: 1.

This clone was picked up a small number of times. The chain is built from TRBV9 and TRBJ2-1; 8 bases are shared with TRBD2. Losses at the gene ends were 0 bases for V and 3 bases for J; bases not matched to a gene: 5. Per the germline V gene, CDR1 is SGDLS and CDR2 is YYNGEE. CDR3 length equals 16 residues. This chain's CDR3 is CASSVAGGGNYNEQFF. In DNA form, the CDR3 reads TGTGCCAGCAGCGTAGCTGGCGGGGGGAACTACAATGAGCAGTTCTTC.

J is TRBJ1-1 and V is TRBV2; D is uncertain. CDR1 is SNHLY and CDR2 is FYNNEI in the germline V gene. The CDR3 spans 13 residues. The germline V and J ends were trimmed by 7 bases and 0 bases, with 9 bases remaining between them. CDR3 bases: TGTGCCAGCATCGAACAAATGAACACTGAAGCTTTCTTT. This translates into CASIEQMNTEAFF. The whole variable domain, remainder taken from reference TRBV2 and TRBJ1-1, is EPEVTQTPSHQVTQMGQEVILRCVPISNHLYFYWYRQILGQKVEFLVSFYNNEISEKSEIFDDQFSVERPDGSNFTLKIRSTKLEDSAMYFCASIEQMNTEAFFGQGTRLTVV.

In its sample, this clone was seen a few times. The gene calls are TRBV27 and TRBJ2-3, with 9 bases identical to TRBD2. Losses at the gene ends were 3 bases for V and 5 bases for J; bases not matched to a gene: 9. From germline, CDR1 is MNHEY and CDR2 SMNVEV (reference sequence). The CDR3 loop spans 16 amino acids. The CDR3 DNA sequence: TGTGCCAGCAGTTTCTTAATAGCGGGAGTAGGAGATACGCAGTATTTT. It encodes CASSFLIAGVGDTQYF.

V and J are TRBV27 and TRBJ2-7, with D tentatively TRBD2 (5 bases). Germline V CDR1 and CDR2: MNHEY, SMNVEV (reference sequence). The CDR3 runs 14 residues. V was cut by 5 bases and J by 4 bases, with 15 bases left in between. The CDR3 loop reads CASSPYQRSYEQYF. CDR3 nucleotide sequence: TGTGCCAGCAGTCCCTACCAGCGGAGTTACGAGCAGTACTTC.

This clone came up a few times. The V gene is TRBV10-3, the J gene TRBJ1-5; D possibly corresponds to TRBD1 (5 bases). Trimming pared 4 bases from V and 2 bases from J, leaving 9 bases between. This CDR3 contains 14 residues. Germline CDR1 is ENHRY and CDR2 is SYGVKD. The CDR3 is CAISVGRGNQPQHF. The CDR3, as DNA: TGTGCCATCAGTGTTGGCAGGGGCAATCAGCCCCAGCATTTT.

The V gene is TRBV4-1, the J gene TRBJ2-1, with TRBD1 matching 7 bases. Per the germline V gene, CDR1 is MGHRA and CDR2 is YSYEKL. Trimming cost V 0 bases and J 5 bases; bases outside gene matches: 4. CDR3 length equals 15 residues. CDR3 region: CASSQDRGRNNEQFF. Here the CDR3 DNA reads TGCGCCAGCAGCCAAGACAGGGGGAGAAACAATGAGCAGTTCTTC.

This clone showed up just a few times. The V and J genes are TRBV19 and TRBJ2-4, with a possible D match to TRBD1 (6 bases). Germline V lookup: CDR1 LNHDA, CDR2 SQIVND (reference sequence). This CDR3 contains 16 residues. Trimming removed 5 bases from V and 1 base from J, with 15 bases in between. Written as DNA, the CDR3 is TGTGCCAGTAGTGCCAACAGGGAGAGGGCCAAAAACATTCAGTACTTC. It codes for CASSANRERAKNIQYF.